Below, 10 T cell receptor beta chains from the same sample are listed, as sequenced in a study of T cell responses to AZD1222 COVID-19 vaccine. Sequencing was performed with immunoSEQ multiplex PCR; in TCRdb, only in-frame clones are kept and a portion is missing. Among about 110,000 clones listed, about 86% were seen once. Sample: peripheral blood, taken on day 0 of AZD1222 vaccination. The receptors stem from an adult in good health.

In this sample, this clone turned up a few times. The chain uses TRBV5-4 and TRBJ1-1, with TRBD1 matching over 7 bases. With V trimmed by 4 bases and J by 10 bases, 13 bases remained unmatched. The CDR3 sequence is 14 residues long. CDR1 SGHNT and CDR2 YYREEE come from the germline V gene (reference sequence). CDR3 sequence reads: CASSPGGANLGAFF. The CDR3 nucleotides read TGTGCCAGCAGCCCAGGGGGGGCCAACCTCGGAGCTTTCTTT.

The chain employs TRBV29-1 and TRBJ2-1, with D unresolved. CDR3 length: 13 residues. The V gene's germline CDR1 is SQVTM and CDR2 ANQGSEA. V was shortened by 6 bases and J by 0 bases, with 9 bases between the two germline ends. DNA for the CDR3: TGCAGCGTCCGGATGAGCTCCTACAATGAGCAGTTCTTC. Translation gives CSVRMSSYNEQFF.

The genes are TRBV6-5 and TRBJ1-5; D is possibly TRBD1 (6 bases). Per germline, CDR1 MNHEY and CDR2 SVGAGI. The CDR3 contains 15 residues. Trimming pared 6 bases from V and 1 base from J, leaving 13 bases between. CDR3 DNA sequence: TGTGCCAGCAGGACAGGTCCGGGGAGCAATCAGCCCCAGCATTTT. Amino acid sequence: CASRTGPGSNQPQHF.

The J gene is TRBJ1-6, the V gene TRBV30, with a weak D call TRBD1 (5 bases). The CDR3 has 13 amino acids. Trimming cost V 4 bases and J 6 bases, with 10 bases left between them. Germline lookup yields CDR1 GTSNPN and CDR2 SVGIG (reference sequence). The CDR3 coding sequence is TGTGCCTGGACCGTAGACAGTAATTCACCCCTCCACTTT. As protein: CAWTVDSNSPLHF.

With respect to this clone: At one end, the junction sequence differs from germline, possibly due to a read error. CDR3 DNA sequence: TGTGCCAGCATCTTGGGGGGGCCTGGGGCCAACGTCCTGACTTTC. It codes for CASILGGPGANVLTF. This chain links TRBV5-8 with TRBJ2-6, with D possibly matching TRBD2 (7 bases). There are 15 residues in the CDR3. Germline V gives CDR1 SGHTS, CDR2 YDEGEE.

This rearrangement joins TRBV4-1 to TRBJ2-7; D not resolved. The V and J ends lost 1 base and 2 bases respectively, with 9 bases between them. CDR3 size: 14 residues. The V gene's germline CDR1 is MGHRA and CDR2 YSYEKL. CDR3 in DNA: TGCGCCAGCAGCCAAGTCGCGGTTACCTACGAGCAGTACTTC. Protein sequence: CASSQVAVTYEQYF.

The V gene is TRBV18, the J gene TRBJ2-2; 7 nucleotides match TRBD1. Germline V gene data show CDR1 as KGHSH and CDR2 as LQKENI. The CDR3 runs 13 residues. The V gene end was trimmed by 4 bases and the J gene end by 11 bases; junction bases not matched to a gene: 7. The CDR3 bases are TGTGCCAGCTCACGGTCCAGACAGGGTGAGCTGTTTTTT. Residues: CASSRSRQGELFF.

DNA of the CDR3: TGCGCCAGCAGTGAGTCGACAGGGGGGTATATTGAGACCCAGTACTTC. Residues: CASSESTGGYIETQYF. The chain has TRBV10-1 and TRBJ2-5, with TRBD1 matching 9 bases. The CDR3 spans 16 residues. CDR1 is WNHNN, CDR2 SYGVQD, per germline (reference sequence). The trim removed 0 bases at V and 5 bases at J, leaving 7 bases unmatched.

The rearrangement joins TRBV3-1 (or the pseudogene TRBV3-2) to TRBJ1-1, with D uncertain. Per the germline V gene, CDR1 is LGHDT and CDR2 is YNNKEL (reference sequence). V lost 0 bases and J lost 4, with 9 bases in between. This CDR3 comprises 14 residues. The CDR3: CASSQEVLGTEAFF. For the CDR3, the DNA is TGTGCCAGCAGCCAAGAGGTTCTAGGCACTGAAGCTTTCTTT.

The sample holds one count of this clone. The chain joins TRBV7-9 to TRBJ2-7; no clear D. The CDR3 loop spans 11 amino acids. The germline CDR1 and CDR2 sequences are SEHNR and FQNEAQ (reference sequence). The V end was cut by 5 bases, the J end by 5 bases, with 7 bases between. CDR3 in DNA: TGTGCCAGCAGCCAGTCGAACGAGCAGTACTTC. Translating gives CASSQSNEQYF.